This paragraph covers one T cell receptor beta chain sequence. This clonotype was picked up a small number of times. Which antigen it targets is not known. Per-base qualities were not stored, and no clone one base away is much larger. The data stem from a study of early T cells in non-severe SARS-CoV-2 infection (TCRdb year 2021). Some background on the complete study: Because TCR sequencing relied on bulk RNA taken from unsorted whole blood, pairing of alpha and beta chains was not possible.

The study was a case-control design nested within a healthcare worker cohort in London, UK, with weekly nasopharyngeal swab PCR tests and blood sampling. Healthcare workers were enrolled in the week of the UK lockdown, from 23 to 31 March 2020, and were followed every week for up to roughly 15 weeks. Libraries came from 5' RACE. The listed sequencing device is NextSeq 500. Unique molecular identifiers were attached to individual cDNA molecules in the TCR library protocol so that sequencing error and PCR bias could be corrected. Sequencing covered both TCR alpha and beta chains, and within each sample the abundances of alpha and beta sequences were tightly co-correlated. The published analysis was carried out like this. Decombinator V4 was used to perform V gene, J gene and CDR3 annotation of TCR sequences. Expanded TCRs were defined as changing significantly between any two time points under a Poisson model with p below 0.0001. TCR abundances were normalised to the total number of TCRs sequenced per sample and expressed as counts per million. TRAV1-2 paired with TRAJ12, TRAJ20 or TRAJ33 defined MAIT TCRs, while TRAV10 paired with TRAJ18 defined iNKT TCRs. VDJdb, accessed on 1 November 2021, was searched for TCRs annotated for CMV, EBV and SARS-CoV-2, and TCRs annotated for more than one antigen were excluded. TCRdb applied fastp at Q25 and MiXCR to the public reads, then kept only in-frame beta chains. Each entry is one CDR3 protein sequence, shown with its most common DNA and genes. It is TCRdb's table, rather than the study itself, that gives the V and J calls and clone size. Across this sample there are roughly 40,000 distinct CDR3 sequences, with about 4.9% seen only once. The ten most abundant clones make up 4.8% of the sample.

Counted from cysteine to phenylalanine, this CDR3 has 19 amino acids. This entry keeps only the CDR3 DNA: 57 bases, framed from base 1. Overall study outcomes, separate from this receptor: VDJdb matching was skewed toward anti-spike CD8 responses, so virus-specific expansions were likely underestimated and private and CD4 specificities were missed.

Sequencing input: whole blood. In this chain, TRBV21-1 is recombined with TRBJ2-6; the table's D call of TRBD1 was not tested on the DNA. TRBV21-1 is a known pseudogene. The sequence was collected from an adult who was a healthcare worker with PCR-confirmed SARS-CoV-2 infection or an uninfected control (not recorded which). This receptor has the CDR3 CASSTQGGGESSGANVLTF. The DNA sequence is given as TGTGCCAGCAGCACCCAGGGAGGGGGCGAGTCCTCTGGGGCCAACGTCCTGACTTTC.